The present entry profiles one TCR beta chain with its context. Antigen: not known. Germline-derived CDR1 and CDR2 are WNHNN and SYGVQD (reference sequence). The CDR3 contains 13 residues. Trimming removed 10 bases at V and 5 bases at J, with 15 bases between. Findings and limits, study-wide: Tumor-infiltrating Treg TCR alpha and beta sequences overlapped most with tumor naive CD4+ T cells, then blood naive.

After constant-region reverse-primer amplification, full-length variable regions underwent semi-nested PCR with Nested Universal Primer A. TCRdb analysed the 5' RACE reads with MiXCR anew, one entry per CDR3 protein. The sample has about 40,000 distinct CDR3 sequences, approximately 17% seen once. This TCR was recovered from a female donor with breast cancer. The genes are TRBV10-1 and TRBJ2-1; TRBD1 might be the D (5 bases). The specimen was naive CD4+ T cells sorted from a lymph node. Stated subset: naive CD4+ T cells, CD4+CD45RA+CD25-. The chain's CDR3 is CATQGAVNNEQFF. CDR3 DNA: TGCGCCACCCAAGGGGCGGTTAACAATGAGCAGTTCTTC.